The 5 T cell receptor beta chains below were found in one sample sequenced in a study of T-cell memory formation after mild COVID-19. TCRdb re-analysed the 5' RACE reads in MiXCR, keeping a single row per CDR3 protein. The sample has approximately 89,000 distinct CDR3 sequences, nearly 25% seen once. Sequencing was performed on PBMCs or a T cell subset sorted from them (not recorded which). The receptors shown here come from a young man who had mild COVID-19 (a few samples of this study predate the infection). Cell type and time point are not known.

This clonotype has a handful of counts. The chain has TRBV15 and TRBJ2-7, with 11 bases aligning to TRBD2. The V and J ends lost 6 bases and 4 bases, in that order; junction bases with no gene match: 8. Germline-derived CDR1 and CDR2 are LNHNV and YYDKDF (reference sequence). The CDR3 runs 15 residues. CDR3 coding DNA: TGTGCCACCAGTCTCCTAGCGGGGGGCGAGTACGAGCAGTACTTC. It encodes CATSLLAGGEYEQYF.

V gene TRBV15 combines with J gene TRBJ1-1; no clear D gene. In germline, CDR1 is LNHNV, CDR2 YYDKDF (reference sequence). This CDR3 region has 15 residues. The V gene lost 0 bases and the J gene lost 9 bases, with 17 bases spanning the gap. DNA for the CDR3: TGTGCCACCAGCAGAGATGTCCCCAGTTCGCTACAAGCTTTCTTT. It yields the protein CATSRDVPSSLQAFF.

J is TRBJ2-1 and V is TRBV4-2, with 8 bases aligning to TRBD1. The trim removed 0 bases at V and 6 bases at J, leaving 4 bases unmatched. Germline-derived CDR1 and CDR2 are LGHNA and YNFKEQ. This CDR3 has 15 residues. The DNA for the CDR3 is TGTGCCAGCAGCCAAGATCCAACAGGGGGCAATGAGCAGTTCTTC. Protein sequence: CASSQDPTGGNEQFF.

The V gene is TRBV5-1, the J gene TRBJ1-1, with D unresolved. This CDR3 has 12 amino acids. Trimming took off 3 bases at V and 11 bases at J, with 14 bases between the two ends. Germline values: CDR1 SGHRS, CDR2 YFSETQ. CDR3 coding DNA: TGCGCCAGCAGCTCTGACCCGTCGGAGGCTTTCTTT. Encoded protein: CASSSDPSEAFF.

V gene TRBV12-3 or TRBV12-4 combines with J gene TRBJ2-3; possible D gene TRBD1, 5 bases. The CDR3 has 16 residues. V was clipped by 3 bases and J by 7 bases, with 20 bases between them. The CDR3 loop is CASSLGPDQVKYTQYF. The CDR3 DNA reads as TGTGCCAGCAGTTTGGGGCCGGACCAAGTCAAGTATACGCAGTATTTT.